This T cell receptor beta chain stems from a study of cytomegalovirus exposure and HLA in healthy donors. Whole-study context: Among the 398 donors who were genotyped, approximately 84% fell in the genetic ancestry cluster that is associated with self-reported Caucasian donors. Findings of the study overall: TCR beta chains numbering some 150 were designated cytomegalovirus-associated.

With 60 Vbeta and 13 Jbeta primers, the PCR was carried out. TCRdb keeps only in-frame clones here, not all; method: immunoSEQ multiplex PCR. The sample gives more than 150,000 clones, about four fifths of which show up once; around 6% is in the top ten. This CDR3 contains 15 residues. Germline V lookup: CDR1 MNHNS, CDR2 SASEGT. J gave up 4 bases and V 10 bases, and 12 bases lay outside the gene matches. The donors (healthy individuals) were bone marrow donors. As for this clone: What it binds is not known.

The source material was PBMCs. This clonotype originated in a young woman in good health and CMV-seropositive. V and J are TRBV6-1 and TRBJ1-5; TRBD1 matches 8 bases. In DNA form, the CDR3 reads TGTGCCACCGACACGGGGCAGGGGGCTAATCAGCCCCAGCATTTT. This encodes CATDTGQGANQPQHF.